Included here is one TCR beta chain sequence, with context. What it binds is not known. The germline V gene encodes CDR1 MGHRA and CDR2 YSYEKL. Unmatched junction bases numbered 11, after V lost 8 bases and J lost 3 bases. The CDR3 sequence is 16 residues long. Sequencing used immunoSEQ multiplex PCR; TCRdb keeps in-frame clones, though not all of them. The sample has approximately 150,000 clones, 70% to 90% seen once; the top ten hold 3%. These data are taken from a study of cytotoxic CD8 clonotypes in ibrutinib-treated CLL. Study results and limitations: Upon ibrutinib response clonality rose, and upon progression it fell back toward baseline.

V usage is TRBV4-1 and J usage is TRBJ2-2; 8 nucleotides match TRBD2. The origin of this receptor is a human donor with chronic lymphocytic leukemia. Specimen: PBMCs, collected at disease progression, from a patient treated with ibrutinib. In DNA, the CDR3 is TGCGCCAGCTCTGCCCCAGCGGGAGAATACACCGGGGAGCTGTTTTTT. Translating it yields CASSAPAGEYTGELFF.